This TCR beta chain was identified in a study of blood T cell repertoires in COVID-19. Study at large: Both acute and convalescent COVID-19 samples were obtained from the United States, Italy and Spain. Sources were T cells, B-cell-depleted T cells, or PBMCs; the material itself was cDNA or gDNA.

Per the original data handling: Reference gene primer amplification yielded estimated nucleated cell counts. The data were produced by immunoSEQ multiplex PCR, yet TCRdb's version contains in-frame clones alone and is incomplete. The DNA was the basis for D and trimming; V, J and clone size are from that table. In the table there are some 300,000 clones, 88% of which are singletons. CDR1 is SGHRS, CDR2 YFSETQ, per germline. The ends lost 3 bases at V and 1 base at J; junction bases unmatched: 8. The CDR3 covers 16 residues. The chain employs TRBV5-1 and TRBJ2-3, with 7 bases fitting TRBD2. This sequence was found in a woman aged 25 to 39 who had recovered from COVID-19. Source material: peripheral blood. CDR3 in DNA: TGCGCCAGCAGCTCCCTTAAGGCGGGGGGCACAGATACGCAGTATTTT. This encodes CASSSLKAGGTDTQYF.